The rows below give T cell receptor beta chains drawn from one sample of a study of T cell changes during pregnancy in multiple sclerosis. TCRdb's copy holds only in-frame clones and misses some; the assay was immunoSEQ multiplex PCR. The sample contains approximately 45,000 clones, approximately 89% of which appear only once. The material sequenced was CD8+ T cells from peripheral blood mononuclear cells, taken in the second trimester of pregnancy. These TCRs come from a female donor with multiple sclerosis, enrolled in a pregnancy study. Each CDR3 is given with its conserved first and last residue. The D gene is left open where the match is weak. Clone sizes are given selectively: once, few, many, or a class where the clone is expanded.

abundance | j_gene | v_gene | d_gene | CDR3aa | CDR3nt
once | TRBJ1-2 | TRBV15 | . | CATSRWPLDSNPSNYGYTF | TGTGCCACCAGCAGATGGCCCCTTGACAGCAACCCCTCTAACTATGGCTACACCTTC
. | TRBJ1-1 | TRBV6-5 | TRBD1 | CASSYLGTGNTEAFF | TGTGCCAGCAGTTATTTGGGGACAGGGAACACTGAAGCTTTCTTT
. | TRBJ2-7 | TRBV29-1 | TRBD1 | CSAGTGDPSYEQYF | TGCAGCGCCGGCACAGGGGACCCTTCCTACGAGCAGTACTTC
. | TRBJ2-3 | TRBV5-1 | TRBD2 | CASSLLAGSTDTQYF | TGCGCCAGCAGCTTGCTAGCGGGAAGCACAGATACGCAGTATTTT
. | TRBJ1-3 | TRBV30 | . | CAWTTPRNTIYF | TGTGCCTGGACGACACCGCGAAACACCATATATTTT
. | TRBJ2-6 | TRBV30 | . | CAWSGKPNGQPSSGANVLTF | TGTGCCTGGAGTGGAAAACCCAACGGACAGCCAAGCTCTGGGGCCAACGTCCTGACTTTC
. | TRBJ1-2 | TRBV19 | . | CASSPPGGGVYGYTF | TGTGCCAGTAGCCCTCCCGGGGGGGGAGTCTATGGCTACACCTTC
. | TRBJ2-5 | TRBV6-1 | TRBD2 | CASRGSGEYPDF | TGTGCCAGCAGAGGAAGCGGGGAGTATCCGGACTTC
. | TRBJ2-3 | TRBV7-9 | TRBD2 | CASSPPRTSREADTQYF | TGTGCCAGCAGCCCTCCTCGGACTAGCCGGGAGGCAGATACGCAGTATTTT
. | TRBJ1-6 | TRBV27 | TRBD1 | CASWGASTGGFGALHF | TGTGCCAGCTGGGGCGCTTCCACAGGGGGGTTTGGAGCCCTCCACTTT
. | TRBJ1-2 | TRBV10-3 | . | CAIWENLAGYTF | TGTGCCATCTGGGAGAACCTGGCGGGCTACACCTTC
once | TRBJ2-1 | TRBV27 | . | CASSPFPPESSYNEQFF | TGTGCCAGCAGTCCCTTCCCGCCCGAGAGCTCCTACAATGAGCAGTTCTTC
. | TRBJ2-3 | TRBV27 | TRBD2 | CASSPPGLGSDTQYF | TGTGCCAGCAGCCCGCCGGGACTAGGCTCAGATACGCAGTATTTT
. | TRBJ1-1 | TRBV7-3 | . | CASSPVGEGTEAFF | TGTGCCAGCAGCCCCGTAGGGGAGGGCACTGAAGCTTTCTTT
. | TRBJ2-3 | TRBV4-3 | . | CASSQGRGHTDTQYF | TGCGCCAGCAGCCAAGGGAGAGGACACACAGATACGCAGTATTTT